Listed here is a single T cell receptor (beta chain). What it recognizes is unknown. The CDR3 contains 15 residues. The V end lost 0 bases, the J end lost 0 bases, and 11 bases lay between the germline ends. From germline, CDR1 is DFQATT and CDR2 SNEGSKA (reference sequence). The sample comes from a study of vaccination and CD4 T cells after COVID-19. General study results and limits: Clonotypes reactive to SARS-CoV-2 had a median that went up from 21 to 38, but not significantly.

The Oncomine TCR Beta short-read assay sequenced DNA from cultured CD4+ T cells. In this case, cultured CD4+ T cells provided the extracted genomic DNA. TCRdb re-derived calls from the PCR reads in MiXCR, one entry per CDR3 protein. Of around 15,000 distinct CDR3 sequences listed, about 53% are singletons. Treatment described: roughly 10-day PBMC culture with coronavirus spike peptide pools or control peptides (ViraFEST assay). Antigen-specific T cell expansion with peptide pools preceded TCR sequencing in the ViraFEST approach. Here the sequenced sample was CD4+ T cells from blood, cultured in vitro, taken before SARS-CoV-2 vaccination. This chain links TRBV20-1 with TRBJ1-1; unclear D gene. This TCR was recovered from a human donor who had recovered from COVID-19. CDR3 bases: TGCAGTGCTAGAGATTTGGAACACGTGAACACTGAAGCTTTCTTT. It yields the protein CSARDLEHVNTEAFF.